This T cell receptor beta chain was captured by sequencing in a study of blood T cell repertoires in COVID-19. About the research overall: Material from acute and convalescent COVID-19 was sourced from the United States, Italy and Spain.

The table came from immunoSEQ multiplex PCR; TCRdb's copy has only in-frame clones and leaves some out. The data hold roughly 400,000 clones, with 90% observed a single time. The CDR3 totals 15 residues. The V and J ends lost 3 bases and 4 bases, in that order; junction bases with no gene match: 1. CDR1 and CDR2 (germline): KGHSH, LQKENI. Study members were between about 18 and 95 years old and lived in some 22 US regions. Cohort 3 recovered donors had two negative PCRs, clearance, or symptom resolution. This clone was seen only once. Sequencing was done on a sample of PBMCs or T cells enriched from blood (not recorded which). This receptor was taken from a man in his late teens or twenties who had recovered from COVID-19. The chain couples TRBV18 to TRBJ2-2; TRBD2 aligns across 11 bases. The CDR3 protein is CASSPGLAVTGELFF. The CDR3 DNA reads TGTGCCAGCTCACCGGGACTAGCGGTCACCGGGGAGCTGTTTTTT. Filled out from reference TRBV18 and TRBJ2-2, the complete variable domain reads NAGVMQNPRHLVRRRGQEARLRCSPMKGHSHVYWYRQLPEEGLKFMVYLQKENIIDESGMPKERFSAEFPKEGPSILRIQQVVRGDSAAYFCASSPGLAVTGELFFGEGSRLTVL.